One and the same sample provided the 6 T cell receptor beta chains below, sequenced in a study of human T cells and chemical hapten exposure. Time point noted: patch test 2, 6 weeks after DPC sensitization. As to treatment: therapeutic diphenylcyclopropenone sensitization with weekly scalp DPC. From the RACE reads, TCRdb called clonotypes with MiXCR, one entry per CDR3 protein. The data contain around 130,000 distinct CDR3 sequences, 10% to 15% of them singletons. The input for sequencing was whole blood, taken in connection with sensitization to the hapten diphenylcyclopropenone (DPC). Receptors originate from a woman aged 50 to 65 with alopecia areata. Some clones in this sample may be carry-over from other donors' samples.

Ten or more counts support this clonotype. The rearrangement joins TRBV7-2 to TRBJ1-6; no definite D call. Looked up from germline, CDR1 is SGHTA and CDR2 is FQGNSA. This CDR3 has 17 residues. Deletions cut 1 base from V and 0 bases from J, with 10 bases between. CDR3 bases: TGTGCCAGCAGCTTAGTAGGACCTCACTCCTATAATTCACCCCTCCACTTT. Translated, it gives CASSLVGPHSYNSPLHF.

The CDR3 loop reads CSARTSDTYKETQYF. The CDR3 DNA sequence: TGCAGTGCTCGGACGAGCGACACGTACAAGGAGACCCAGTACTTC. This chain uses TRBV20-1 with TRBJ2-5; the D is unclear. Looked up from germline, CDR1 is DFQATT and CDR2 is SNEGSKA (reference sequence). Trimming removed 5 bases at V and 5 bases at J, with 21 bases between. The CDR3 length is 15 residues.

This clonotype appeared a few times. The chain carries TRBV7-2 and TRBJ2-1, with 11 bases identical to TRBD2. This CDR3 comprises 14 residues. J gave up 9 bases and V 5 bases, and 6 bases lay outside the gene matches. Germline V CDR1 and CDR2: SGHTA, FQGNSA. The CDR3: CASSPTSGNFEQFF. In DNA, the CDR3 is TGTGCCAGCAGCCCGACTAGCGGGAATTTTGAGCAGTTCTTC.

The genes are TRBV5-4 and TRBJ1-4; no reliable D call. Germline values: CDR1 SGHNT, CDR2 YYREEE (reference sequence). This CDR3 is 15 amino acids long. V was trimmed by 4 bases and J by 3 bases, leaving 13 bases between them. As DNA, the CDR3 is TGTGCCAGCAGCCCGGTGGCAGGTGCTAATGAAAAACTGTTTTTT. Amino acid sequence: CASSPVAGANEKLFF.

At least ten counts were recorded for this clonotype. The gene calls are TRBV10-1 and TRBJ1-5; no clear D gene. This CDR3 region has 11 residues. V dropped 7 bases and J dropped 4 bases, with 5 bases sitting between them. Germline V CDR1 and CDR2: WNHNN, SYGVQD (reference sequence). The CDR3 spells CASKWNQPQHF. Here the CDR3 DNA reads TGCGCCAGCAAATGGAATCAGCCCCAGCATTTT.

In its sample, this clonotype was seen a few times. The J gene is TRBJ1-4, the V gene TRBV21-1. TRBV21-1 is marked as a pseudogene. The CDR3 runs to 14 residues. The DNA for the CDR3 is TGTGCCAGCAGCAGGAGGTTTGGTAATGAAAAACTGTTTTTT. Its translation is CASSRRFGNEKLFF.